The 28 T cell receptor beta chains listed next were all sequenced from one sample in a study of PD-L1 blockade in urothelial cancer. Clones were sequenced by immunoSEQ multiplex PCR, and TCRdb holds only the in-frame ones, with some missing. The data contain about 45,000 clones, around 88% of them seen just once; the ten biggest clones take up about 4.2%. Sequences were derived from PBMCs, sampled around atezolizumab (anti-PD-L1) treatment. These receptors came from a man aged 80 or over with urothelial cancer.

The chain is built from TRBV9 and TRBJ2-2; 8 nucleotides agree with TRBD2. The V and J ends lost 6 bases and 6 bases, in that order; junction bases with no gene match: 10. The germline V gene has CDR1 SGDLS and CDR2 YYNGEE. This CDR3 is built from 15 residues. The DNA for the CDR3 is TGTGCCAGCAAGGCGGGGGGCCGTTGGTCCGGGGAGCTGTTTTTT. Protein product: CASKAGGRWSGELFF.

The chain has TRBV19 and TRBJ2-5, with 10 bases aligning to TRBD2. Germline V gene lookup returns CDR1 LNHDA and CDR2 SQIVND (reference sequence). V was pared by 4 bases and J by 7 bases, with 12 bases of the junction left unmatched. The CDR3 is 16 amino acids. The CDR3 is CASSTAPSGSKGTQYF. The CDR3 bases are TGTGCCAGTAGTACCGCCCCTAGCGGGAGTAAGGGGACCCAGTACTTC.

This chain connects TRBV18 to TRBJ2-1; the D gene is possibly TRBD1 (7 bases). V was cut by 3 bases and J by 7 bases, with 19 bases left in between. Looked up from germline, CDR1 is KGHSH and CDR2 is LQKENI. This CDR3 contains 16 residues. This CDR3 is CASSPLTGRTGNEQFF. The DNA for the CDR3 is TGTGCCAGCTCACCCTTGACAGGGAGGACGGGGAATGAGCAGTTCTTC.

The chain combines TRBV29-1 with TRBJ1-1; D is uncertain. Trimming pared 2 bases from V and 6 bases from J, leaving 7 bases between. CDR1 SQVTM and CDR2 ANQGSEA come from the germline V gene. The CDR3 has 11 amino acids. This chain's CDR3 is CSVELQSEAFF. The CDR3 DNA reads as TGCAGCGTTGAATTACAGTCTGAAGCTTTCTTT.

The J gene is TRBJ1-6, the V gene TRBV18, with D unclear. Germline CDR1 reads KGHSH; CDR2 reads LQKENI. The ends were cut back, 5 bases at V and 10 bases at J, with 15 bases in the middle. The CDR3 is made up of 14 amino acids. CDR3 protein: CASSNQEARSPLHF. The CDR3, as DNA: TGTGCCAGCTCAAATCAGGAGGCCCGGTCACCCCTCCACTTT.

The V call is TRBV10-2, the J call TRBJ2-1; 8 bases line up with TRBD2. Germline CDR1 reads WSHSY; CDR2 reads SAAADI. CDR3 size: 19 residues. J gave up 0 bases and V 4 bases, and 14 bases lay outside the gene matches. DNA of the CDR3: TGCGCCAGCAGTGGGTCCTCGGCTAGCGGGTATAGCTCCTACAATGAGCAGTTCTTC. Protein sequence: CASSGSSASGYSSYNEQFF.

The rearrangement links TRBV6-1 to TRBJ2-2; 10 bases match TRBD2. The J segment lost 7 bases and the V segment lost 3 bases, leaving 5 bases of the junction unmatched. CDR1 and CDR2 (germline): MNHNS, SASEGT. The CDR3 has 15 amino acids. The CDR3 sequence: CASSDTERGGGELFF. CDR3 sequence (DNA): TGTGCCAGCAGTGATACTGAGCGGGGGGGCGGGGAGCTGTTTTTT.

This chain uses TRBV5-1 with TRBJ1-4; a possible D gene is TRBD1 (6 bases). Germline V gene sequence: CDR1 SGHRS, CDR2 YFSETQ. The CDR3 length is 15 residues. Trimming stripped 4 bases from V and 1 base from J, with 11 bases between. CDR3 region: CASSAARGTNEKLFF. The CDR3 bases are TGCGCCAGCAGCGCAGCCAGGGGAACTAATGAAAAACTGTTTTTT.

The chain employs TRBV28 and TRBJ1-2; 7 positions agree with TRBD1. The V and J ends lost 10 bases and 8 bases, in that order; junction bases with no gene match: 13. The CDR3 extends over 13 amino acids. CDR1 is MDHEN and CDR2 is SYDVKM in the germline V gene. The CDR3 nucleotides read TGTGCCATCCAGCCGGGACAGCCTGGAGGCTACACCTTC. It is translated as CAIQPGQPGGYTF.

The chain joins TRBV5-6 to TRBJ2-1; D gene unclear. CDR1 SGHDT and CDR2 YYEEEE come from the germline V gene. The CDR3 has 15 amino acids. V was pared by 0 bases and J by 3 bases, with 10 bases between. In DNA form, the CDR3 reads TGTGCCAGCAGCTTGGTCTACTCAGGCTACAATGAGCAGTTCTTC. Translated, it gives CASSLVYSGYNEQFF. The entire variable domain, with the rest obtained from reference TRBV5-6 and TRBJ2-1, is as follows: DAGVTQSPTHLIKTRGQQVTLRCSPKSGHDTVSWYQQALGQGPQFIFQYYEEEERQRGNFPDRFSGHQFPNYSSELNVNALLLGDSALYLCASSLVYSGYNEQFFGPGTRLTVL.

V gene TRBV7-9 combines with J gene TRBJ2-7; TRBD2 matches at 9 bases. V lost 3 bases and J lost 6; bases outside the gene matches: 6. CDR1 is SEHNR, CDR2 FQNEAQ, per germline (reference sequence). The length of the CDR3 is 14 residues. CDR3 nucleotides: TGTGCCAGCAGCTTGGCGGGAGGGTCCCCCGAGCAGTACTTC. Amino acids: CASSLAGGSPEQYF.

The J gene is TRBJ1-5, the V gene TRBV6-6, with D possibly TRBD1 on 6 matching bases. This CDR3 has 15 amino acids. Trimming stripped 5 bases from V and 5 bases from J, with 16 bases between. CDR1 and CDR2 from the germline V gene are MNHNY and SVGAGI (reference sequence). The CDR3 DNA sequence: TGTGCCAGCAGTCCCGAGTATGGGGGCGATCAGCCCCAGCATTTT. Its protein product is CASSPEYGGDQPQHF.

The J gene is TRBJ1-5, the V gene TRBV5-4; perhaps TRBD1 as D (5 bases). V shed 4 bases and J shed 2 bases, with 16 bases lying between them. This CDR3 contains 16 residues. Germline CDR1 reads SGHNT; CDR2 reads YYREEE (reference sequence). The CDR3 nucleotides read TGTGCCAGCAGCCGATGGGGGGGGTCGGGCAATCAGCCCCAGCATTTT. Its translation: CASSRWGGSGNQPQHF.

The chain links TRBV10-3 to TRBJ2-3; TRBD1 aligns across 7 bases. The CDR3 has 15 amino acids. Trimming took 2 bases from V and 0 from J; bases not matched to a gene: 2. The V gene's germline CDR1 is ENHRY and CDR2 SYGVKD. The CDR3 nucleotides read TGTGCCATCAGTGAGGGACAGGCTAGCACAGATACGCAGTATTTT. Translated, it gives CAISEGQASTDTQYF.

The CDR3 here is CASTPGLGTSYNEQFF. In DNA form, the CDR3 reads TGTGCCAGTACACCGGGACTAGGGACCTCCTACAATGAGCAGTTCTTC. The genes are TRBV19 and TRBJ2-1; 8 bases map to TRBD2. This CDR3 region has 16 residues. The ends lost 7 bases at V and 0 bases at J; junction bases unmatched: 8. CDR1 is LNHDA and CDR2 is SQIVND in the germline V gene (reference sequence). Together with reference TRBV19 and TRBJ2-1, the CDR3 gives the full variable domain: DGGITQSPKYLFRKEGQNVTLSCEQNLNHDAMYWYRQDPGQGLRLIYYSQIVNDFQKGDIAEGYSVSREKKESFPLTVTSAQKNPTAFYLCASTPGLGTSYNEQFFGPGTRLTVL.

The table lists this clone with a few counts. This chain connects TRBV10-2 to TRBJ2-7; D is unresolved. Germline CDR1 WSHSY, CDR2 SAAADI. V lost 6 bases and J lost 5, with 8 bases in between. The CDR3 has 11 residues. The DNA of the CDR3 is TGCGCCAGCAGCAATGCGGACGAGCAGTACTTC. Its translation: CASSNADEQYF.

The chain carries TRBV5-8 and TRBJ2-1; a possible D gene is TRBD2 (5 bases). Germline loops: CDR1 SGHTS, CDR2 YDEGEE. V lost 3 bases and J 9 bases, leaving 13 bases between the germline ends. The CDR3 loop spans 13 amino acids. CDR3 sequence: CASSSGKKLEQFF. DNA of the CDR3: TGTGCCAGCAGCTCCGGGAAGAAGCTTGAGCAGTTCTTC.

The CDR3 loop is CASSTGTEAFF. The CDR3 nucleotides read TGTGCCAGCAGTACCGGGACAGAGGCTTTCTTT. The chain combines TRBV27 with TRBJ1-1, with 7 positions matching TRBD1. The CDR3 runs 11 residues. J gave up 11 bases and V 5 bases, and 5 bases lay outside the gene matches. The germline V gene encodes CDR1 MNHEY and CDR2 SMNVEV (reference sequence).

CDR3 nucleotides: TGTGCCAGCAGTACCCCCGAGGGGGAAGAAGCTAATGAAAAACTGTTTTTT. It specifies CASSTPEGEEANEKLFF. V is TRBV6-4 and J is TRBJ1-4, with a possible D match to TRBD1 (6 bases). From germline, CDR1 is MRHNA and CDR2 SNTAGT. CDR3 length: 17 residues. Trimming pared 5 bases from V and 3 bases from J, leaving 19 bases between.

The CDR3: CASSLLGGTGGYEQYF. The CDR3 coding sequence is TGCGCCAGCAGCTTACTCGGCGGGACAGGGGGCTACGAGCAGTACTTC. This chain connects TRBV5-1 to TRBJ2-7; 11 bases are a match to TRBD1. The CDR3 is made up of 16 amino acids. The germline gives CDR1 SGHRS, CDR2 YFSETQ. Trimming at V came to 2 bases and at J to 3 bases, leaving 7 bases not matched to a gene.

This clone has just a few counts. This chain connects TRBV21-1 to TRBJ2-3; the table calls TRBD2, which could not be checked here. TRBV21-1 is a listed pseudogene. This CDR3 has 15 amino acids. The CDR3 loop reads CASSKDSRGTDTQYF. DNA for the CDR3: TGTGCCAGCAGCAAAGACTCACGTGGCACAGATACGCAGTATTTT.

As DNA, the CDR3 is TGTGCCAGCAGCTTAGCACGGACAGGGGGCGCTTGGGGGGGAGACCCTTACCATGAGCAGTTCTTC. Its translation: CASSLARTGGAWGGDPYHEQFF. The chain links TRBV7-2 to TRBJ2-1, with 11 bases identical to TRBD1. The CDR3 has 22 amino acids. The V and J ends lost 0 bases and 8 bases, in that order; junction bases with no gene match: 24. Per the germline V gene, CDR1 is SGHTA and CDR2 is FQGNSA.

The CDR3 coding sequence is TGTGCCAGCTCACCACGGGGCGGCGCGAACACCGGGGAGCTGTTTTTT. Translation: CASSPRGGANTGELFF. This chain connects TRBV18 to TRBJ2-2; tentatively, D is TRBD1 (5 bases). CDR3 length equals 16 residues. Germline loops: CDR1 KGHSH, CDR2 LQKENI. The V gene lost 1 base and the J gene lost 0 bases, with 9 bases spanning the gap.

V usage is TRBV15 and J usage is TRBJ1-4, with D unresolved. Per the germline V gene, CDR1 is LNHNV and CDR2 is YYDKDF (reference sequence). The CDR3 has 12 amino acids. Trimming removed 5 bases at V and 4 bases at J, with 5 bases between. The CDR3 is CATSGLNEKLFF. The CDR3 nucleotides are TGTGCCACCAGCGGACTTAATGAAAAACTGTTTTTT.

The J gene is TRBJ2-7, the V gene TRBV5-6; 7 bases are shared with TRBD1. V lost 5 bases to trimming and J lost 6 bases; unmatched junction nucleotides: 8. The germline gives CDR1 SGHDT, CDR2 YYEEEE. The CDR3 is 13 amino acids. CDR3 sequence (DNA): TGTGCCAGCAGTTCCGGGACAGCTCTCGAGCAGTACTTC. Encoded protein: CASSSGTALEQYF.

J is TRBJ2-2 and V is TRBV2, with TRBD2 as a possible D gene (5 bases). CDR3 length equals 17 residues. Trimming left V 8 bases short and J 6 bases short, with 25 bases between. Per germline, CDR1 SNHLY and CDR2 FYNNEI. The CDR3 is CASGPSAVPDHPGELFF. CDR3 in DNA: TGTGCCAGCGGGCCGTCAGCGGTCCCGGACCACCCCGGGGAGCTGTTTTTT. The full variable domain, rest sourced from reference TRBV2 and TRBJ2-2, is EPEVTQTPSHQVTQMGQEVILRCVPISNHLYFYWYRQILGQKVEFLVSFYNNEISEKSEIFDDQFSVERPDGSNFTLKIRSTKLEDSAMYFCASGPSAVPDHPGELFFGEGSRLTVL.

This clone occurred once. This rearrangement joins TRBV19 to TRBJ2-7, with TRBD2 matching 11 bases. The CDR3 extends over 17 amino acids. CDR1 is LNHDA and CDR2 is SQIVND in the germline V gene (reference sequence). J lost 3 bases, V lost 5 bases, and 12 bases had no gene match. This CDR3 is CASSSSRLAGPNYEQYF. CDR3 nucleotides: TGTGCCAGTAGTTCGTCCCGACTAGCGGGACCAAACTACGAGCAGTACTTC. Supplemented by reference TRBV19 and TRBJ2-7, the full variable domain reads DGGITQSPKYLFRKEGQNVTLSCEQNLNHDAMYWYRQDPGQGLRLIYYSQIVNDFQKGDIAEGYSVSREKKESFPLTVTSAQKNPTAFYLCASSSSRLAGPNYEQYFGPGTRLTVT.

The chain couples TRBV5-1 to TRBJ2-5; 7 bases are shared with TRBD1. V was clipped by 2 bases and J by 0 bases; unmatched bases: 4. The germline V gene has CDR1 SGHRS and CDR2 YFSETQ. This CDR3 is 15 amino acids long. Here the CDR3 DNA reads TGCGCCAGCAGCTTCCAGACAGGGCACCAAGAGACCCAGTACTTC. It yields the protein CASSFQTGHQETQYF.